This is a list of T cell receptor beta chains from one sample in a study of blood T cells in healthy people across ages. TCRdb called the 5' RACE reads again in MiXCR, with one record for every CDR3 protein. The repertoire holds under 950,000 distinct CDR3 sequences, with over 20% as singletons. The sample consisted of blood. All receptors come from an older man in good health. CDR3s include the opening cysteine and the closing phenylalanine or tryptophan. D genes are given only for firm matches. Part of the rows lack a size; the others show once, few, many or a class for expanded clones.

clone_size: .
j_call: TRBJ2-1
d_call: .
v_call: TRBV7-2
cdr3_aa: CASSSHGLVQFF
cdr3_nt: TGTGCCAGCAGCTCACATGGTTTGGTGCAGTTCTTC

clone_size: .
j_call: TRBJ1-6
d_call: .
v_call: TRBV27
cdr3_aa: CASSRAGNDSPLHF
cdr3_nt: TGTGCCAGCAGCCGGGCGGGGAACGATTCACCCCTCCACTTT

clone_size: .
j_call: TRBJ2-7
d_call: .
v_call: TRBV12-5
cdr3_aa: CAGGLVLVSCEQYF
cdr3_nt: TGTGCTGGTGGTTTGGTATTAGTATCCTGCGAGCAGTACTTC

clone_size: .
j_call: TRBJ1-2
d_call: .
v_call: TRBV6-6
cdr3_aa: CASQRSHGYTF
cdr3_nt: TGTGCCAGTCAACGCTCCCATGGCTACACCTTC

clone_size: .
j_call: TRBJ1-2
d_call: TRBD1
v_call: TRBV3-1
cdr3_aa: CASTTQGLNYGYTF
cdr3_nt: TGTGCCAGCACCACACAGGGGTTGAACTATGGCTACACCTTC

clone_size: .
j_call: TRBJ1-5
d_call: .
v_call: TRBV7-2
cdr3_aa: CASSPTGLSNQPQHF
cdr3_nt: TGTGCCAGCAGCCCCACGGGGCTGAGCAATCAGCCCCAGCATTTT

clone_size: .
j_call: TRBJ2-1
d_call: .
v_call: TRBV20-1
cdr3_aa: CSAPPIDEQFF
cdr3_nt: TGCAGTGCCCCACCCATAGATGAGCAGTTCTTC

clone_size: few
j_call: TRBJ1-2
d_call: .
v_call: TRBV21-1
cdr3_aa: CTLGGIRMADGYTF
cdr3_nt: TGTACTTTGGGAGGGATACGGATGGCAGATGGCTACACCTTC

clone_size: .
j_call: TRBJ1-3
d_call: TRBD1
v_call: TRBV7-8
cdr3_aa: CASSSVGQVNGNTIYF
cdr3_nt: TGTGCCAGCAGCTCTGTGGGACAGGTGAATGGAAACACCATATATTTT

clone_size: few
j_call: TRBJ2-7
d_call: TRBD1
v_call: TRBV4-1
cdr3_aa: CASSRGTGIPHEQYF
cdr3_nt: TGCGCCAGCAGCCGAGGGACAGGGATTCCCCACGAGCAGTACTTC

clone_size: .
j_call: TRBJ2-6
d_call: .
v_call: TRBV20-1
cdr3_aa: CSASWLSGANVLTF
cdr3_nt: TGCAGTGCTAGCTGGTTGTCTGGGGCCAACGTCCTGACTTTC

clone_size: few
j_call: TRBJ1-5
d_call: .
v_call: TRBV7-2
cdr3_aa: CASSLAGRQRRPQHF
cdr3_nt: TGTGCCAGCAGCTTAGCTGGTCGTCAGCGGCGGCCCCAGCATTTT

clone_size: .
j_call: TRBJ2-3
d_call: .
v_call: TRBV28
cdr3_aa: CASSSHGGYPSDTQYF
cdr3_nt: TGTGCCAGCAGTTCCCATGGCGGGTACCCATCAGATACGCAGTATTTT

clone_size: .
j_call: TRBJ2-7
d_call: .
v_call: TRBV15
cdr3_aa: CATVTGWWEQYF
cdr3_nt: TGTGCCACCGTGACAGGCTGGTGGGAGCAGTACTTC

clone_size: .
j_call: TRBJ2-3
d_call: .
v_call: TRBV20-1
cdr3_aa: CSATHSTDTQYF
cdr3_nt: TGCAGTGCTACACACAGCACAGATACGCAGTATTTT

clone_size: .
j_call: TRBJ2-1
d_call: .
v_call: TRBV20-1
cdr3_aa: CSASSSEWTVPYNEQFF
cdr3_nt: TGCAGTGCTAGTTCTTCTGAATGGACCGTCCCTTACAATGAGCAGTTCTTC